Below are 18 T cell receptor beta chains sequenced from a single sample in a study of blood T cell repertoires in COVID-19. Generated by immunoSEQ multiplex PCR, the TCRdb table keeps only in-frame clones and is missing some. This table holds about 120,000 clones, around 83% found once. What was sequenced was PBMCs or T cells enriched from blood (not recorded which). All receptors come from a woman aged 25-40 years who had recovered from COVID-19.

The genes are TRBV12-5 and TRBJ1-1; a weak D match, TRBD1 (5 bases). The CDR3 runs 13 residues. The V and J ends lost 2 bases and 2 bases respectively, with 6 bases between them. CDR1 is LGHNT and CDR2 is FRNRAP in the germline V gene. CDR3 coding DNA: TGTGCTAGTGGTTTGCAGGGAAACACTGAAGCTTTCTTT. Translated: CASGLQGNTEAFF.

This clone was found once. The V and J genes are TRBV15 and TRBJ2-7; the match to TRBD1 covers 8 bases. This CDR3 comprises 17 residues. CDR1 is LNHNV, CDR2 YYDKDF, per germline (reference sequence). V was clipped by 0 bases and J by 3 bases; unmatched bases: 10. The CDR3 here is CATSRDNRGWEDYEQYF. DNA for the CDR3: TGTGCCACCAGCAGAGACAACAGGGGGTGGGAAGACTACGAGCAGTACTTC.

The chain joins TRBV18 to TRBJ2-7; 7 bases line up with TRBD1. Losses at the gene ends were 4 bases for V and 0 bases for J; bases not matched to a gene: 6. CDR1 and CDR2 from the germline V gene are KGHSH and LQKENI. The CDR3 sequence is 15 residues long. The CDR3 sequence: CASSRQGRSSYEQYF. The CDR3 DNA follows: TGTGCCAGCTCACGACAGGGCCGAAGCTCCTACGAGCAGTACTTC.

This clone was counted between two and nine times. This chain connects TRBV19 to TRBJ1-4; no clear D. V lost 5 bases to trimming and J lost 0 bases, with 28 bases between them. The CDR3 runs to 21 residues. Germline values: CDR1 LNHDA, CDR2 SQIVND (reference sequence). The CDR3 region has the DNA TGTGCCAGTAGTCCCCTGGGGAGCGCCCTTACCCTACTTGCAACTAATGAAAAACTGTTTTTT. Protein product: CASSPLGSALTLLATNEKLFF.

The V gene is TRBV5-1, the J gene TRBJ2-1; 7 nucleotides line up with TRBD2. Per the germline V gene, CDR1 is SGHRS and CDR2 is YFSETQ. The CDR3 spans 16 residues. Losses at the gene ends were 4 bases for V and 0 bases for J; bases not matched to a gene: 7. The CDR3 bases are TGCGCCAGCAGCCCGGGGGGAGGTAGCTCCTACAATGAGCAGTTCTTC. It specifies CASSPGGGSSYNEQFF.

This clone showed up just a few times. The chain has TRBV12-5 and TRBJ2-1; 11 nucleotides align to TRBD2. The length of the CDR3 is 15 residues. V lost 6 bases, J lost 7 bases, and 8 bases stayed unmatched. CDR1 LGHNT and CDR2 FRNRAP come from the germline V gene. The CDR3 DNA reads TGTGCTAGTGGCCGTACTAGCGGGAGAGCTAATGAGCAGTTCTTC. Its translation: CASGRTSGRANEQFF. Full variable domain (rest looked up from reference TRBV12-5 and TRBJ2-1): DARVTQTPRHKVTEMGQEVTMRCQPILGHNTVFWYRQTMMQGLELLAYFRNRAPLDDSGMPKDRFSAEMPDATLATLKIQPSEPRDSAVYFCASGRTSGRANEQFFGPGTRLTVL.

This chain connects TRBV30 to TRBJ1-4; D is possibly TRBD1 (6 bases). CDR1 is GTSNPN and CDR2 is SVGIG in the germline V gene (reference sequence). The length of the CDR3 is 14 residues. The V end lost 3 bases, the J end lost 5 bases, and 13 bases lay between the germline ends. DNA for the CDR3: TGTGCCTGGAGGAAAGGACAGCTAAATGAAAAACTGTTTTTT. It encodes CAWRKGQLNEKLFF.

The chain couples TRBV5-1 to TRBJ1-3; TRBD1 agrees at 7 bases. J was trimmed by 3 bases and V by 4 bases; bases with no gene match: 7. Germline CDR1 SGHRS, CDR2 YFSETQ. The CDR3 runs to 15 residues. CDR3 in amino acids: CASSRGQADGNTIYF. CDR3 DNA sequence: TGCGCCAGCAGCCGTGGACAGGCGGATGGAAACACCATATATTTT. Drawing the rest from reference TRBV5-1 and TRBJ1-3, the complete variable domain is KAGVTQTPRYLIKTRGQQVTLSCSPISGHRSVSWYQQTPGQGLQFLFEYFSETQRNKGNFPGRFSGRQFSNSRSEMNVSTLELGDSALYLCASSRGQADGNTIYFGEGSWLTVV.

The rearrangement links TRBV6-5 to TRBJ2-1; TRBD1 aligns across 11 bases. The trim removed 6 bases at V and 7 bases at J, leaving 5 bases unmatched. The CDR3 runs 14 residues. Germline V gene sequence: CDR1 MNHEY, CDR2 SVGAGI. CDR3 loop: CASSRGQGGNEQFF. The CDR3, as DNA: TGTGCCAGCAGCCGGGGACAGGGGGGTAATGAGCAGTTCTTC.

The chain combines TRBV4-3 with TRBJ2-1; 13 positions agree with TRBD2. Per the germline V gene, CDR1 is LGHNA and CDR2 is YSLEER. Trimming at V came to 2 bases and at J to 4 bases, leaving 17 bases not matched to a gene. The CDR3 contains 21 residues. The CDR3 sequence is CASSQTEGLAGPWGLYNEQFF. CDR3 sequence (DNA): TGCGCCAGCAGCCAAACGGAGGGACTAGCGGGACCATGGGGACTATACAATGAGCAGTTCTTC.

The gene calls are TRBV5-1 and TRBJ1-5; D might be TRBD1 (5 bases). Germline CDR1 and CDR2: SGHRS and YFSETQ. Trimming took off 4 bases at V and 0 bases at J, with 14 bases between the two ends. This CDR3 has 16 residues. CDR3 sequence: CASSPGGDTSNQPQHF. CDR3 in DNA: TGCGCCAGCAGCCCGGGGGGAGACACTAGCAATCAGCCCCAGCATTTT.

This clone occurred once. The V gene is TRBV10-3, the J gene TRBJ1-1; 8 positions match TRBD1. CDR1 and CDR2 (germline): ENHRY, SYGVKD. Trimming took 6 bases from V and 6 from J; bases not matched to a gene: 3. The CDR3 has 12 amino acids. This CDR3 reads CAIRQGVAEAFF. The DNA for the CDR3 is TGTGCCATCAGACAGGGGGTTGCTGAAGCTTTCTTT.

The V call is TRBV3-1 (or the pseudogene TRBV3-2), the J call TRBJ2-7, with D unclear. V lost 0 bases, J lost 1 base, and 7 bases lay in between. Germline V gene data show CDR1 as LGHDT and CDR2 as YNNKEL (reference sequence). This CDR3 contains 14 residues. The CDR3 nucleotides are TGTGCCAGCAGCCAAGAGGCGGTTTCCTACGAGCAGTACTTC. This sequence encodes CASSQEAVSYEQYF.

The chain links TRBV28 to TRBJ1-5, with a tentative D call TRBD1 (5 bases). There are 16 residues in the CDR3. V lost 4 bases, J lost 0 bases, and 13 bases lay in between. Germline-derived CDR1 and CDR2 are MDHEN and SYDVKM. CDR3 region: CASSSQGWYSNQPQHF. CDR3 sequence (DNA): TGTGCCAGCAGTTCGCAGGGCTGGTATAGCAATCAGCCCCAGCATTTT.

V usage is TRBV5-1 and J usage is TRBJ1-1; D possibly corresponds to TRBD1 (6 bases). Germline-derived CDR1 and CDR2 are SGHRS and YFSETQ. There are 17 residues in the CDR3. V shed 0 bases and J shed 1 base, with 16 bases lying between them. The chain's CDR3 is CASSLVSQTGGNTEAFF. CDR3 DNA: TGCGCCAGCAGCTTGGTTAGCCAGACAGGAGGGAACACTGAAGCTTTCTTT.

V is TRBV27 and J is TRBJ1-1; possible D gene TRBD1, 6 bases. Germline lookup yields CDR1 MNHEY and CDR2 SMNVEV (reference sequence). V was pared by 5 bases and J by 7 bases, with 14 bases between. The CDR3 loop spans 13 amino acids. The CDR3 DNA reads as TGTGCCAGCAGTGAACCTAGGGGGAGTGAAGCTTTCTTT. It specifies CASSEPRGSEAFF.

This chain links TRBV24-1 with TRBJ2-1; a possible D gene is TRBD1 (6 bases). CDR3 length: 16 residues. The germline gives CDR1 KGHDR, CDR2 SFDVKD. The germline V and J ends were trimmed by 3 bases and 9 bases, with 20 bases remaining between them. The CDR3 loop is CATSDLGGPANGEQFF. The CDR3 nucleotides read TGTGCCACCAGTGATCTAGGGGGTCCCGCCAATGGTGAGCAGTTCTTC.

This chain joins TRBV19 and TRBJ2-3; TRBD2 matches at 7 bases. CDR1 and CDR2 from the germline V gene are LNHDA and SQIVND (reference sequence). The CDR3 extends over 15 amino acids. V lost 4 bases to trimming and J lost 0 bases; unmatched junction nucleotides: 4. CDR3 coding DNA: TGTGCCAGTAGTACGAGCGGGGCTAGCACAGATACGCAGTATTTT. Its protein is CASSTSGASTDTQYF.